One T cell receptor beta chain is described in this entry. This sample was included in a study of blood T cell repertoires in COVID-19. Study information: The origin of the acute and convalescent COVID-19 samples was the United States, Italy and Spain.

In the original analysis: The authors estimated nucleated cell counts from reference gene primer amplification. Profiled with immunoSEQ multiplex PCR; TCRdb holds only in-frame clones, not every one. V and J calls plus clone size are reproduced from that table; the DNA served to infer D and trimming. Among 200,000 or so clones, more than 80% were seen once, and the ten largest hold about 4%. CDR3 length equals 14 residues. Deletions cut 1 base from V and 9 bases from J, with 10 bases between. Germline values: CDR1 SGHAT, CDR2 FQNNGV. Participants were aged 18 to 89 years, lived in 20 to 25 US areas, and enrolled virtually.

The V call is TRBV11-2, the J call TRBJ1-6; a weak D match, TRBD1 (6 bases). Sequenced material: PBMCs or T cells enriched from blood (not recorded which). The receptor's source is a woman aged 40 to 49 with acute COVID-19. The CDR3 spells CASSLGNRVSPLHF. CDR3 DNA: TGTGCCAGCAGCTTAGGAAACAGGGTTTCACCCCTCCACTTT. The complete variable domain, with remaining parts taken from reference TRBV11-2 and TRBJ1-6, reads EAGVAQSPRYKIIEKRQSVAFWCNPISGHATLYWYQQILGQGPKLLIQFQNNGVVDDSQLPKDRFSAERLKGVDSTLKIQPAKLEDSAVYLCASSLGNRVSPLHFGNGTRLTVT.